This T cell receptor beta chain was sequenced during a study of shared clonotypes between healthy human individuals. Profiling relied on immunoSEQ multiplex PCR, and the TCRdb table lists in-frame clones only, not all of them. The data show 1.5 million to 2.5 million clones, about 95% seen once. Terminally differentiated effector memory CD45RA+ cells were excluded from the naive CD8 cells, which were CD45RO-negative and positively selected for CCR7. The V segment lost 5 bases and the J segment 9 bases; nucleotides outside the gene matches: 12. Germline lookup yields CDR1 SGHAT and CDR2 FQNNGV. This CDR3 has 15 amino acids.

The sample taken for sequencing was naive CD8+ T cells sorted from blood. This clonotype was obtained from a man between 18 and 35 years old in good health. The V call is TRBV11-2, the J call TRBJ2-1, with 8 bases fitting TRBD2. The CDR3 reads CASSSLGTSNGEQFF. For the CDR3, the DNA is TGTGCCAGCAGCAGTCTCGGGACTAGTAATGGTGAGCAGTTCTTC.